One sample yielded the 9 T cell receptor beta chains listed below, sequenced in a study of a mutant IDH1 vaccine in newly diagnosed glioma. Using immunoSEQ multiplex PCR, the repertoire was profiled, and TCRdb retains in-frame clones only, with some absent. The data contain about 74,000 clones, approximately 86% of them singletons. Indicated time point: week 35, safety follow-up. Each dose delivered 300 ug of mutant IDH1 20-mer peptide subcutaneously with imiquimod. No antigen is known for these receptors. Sequencing was performed on PBMCs, taken from a glioma patient whose treatment included an IDH1 peptide vaccine. These receptor sequences come from a young man with glioma.

This clone has a single count. The chain recombines TRBV10-3 with TRBJ2-5, with D perhaps TRBD2 (5 bases). Germline CDR1 and CDR2: ENHRY and SYGVKD. The CDR3 length is 14 residues. The V end was cut by 4 bases, the J end by 7 bases, with 16 bases between. CDR3: CAISVRDLEGTQYF. The CDR3 nucleotides are TGTGCCATCAGTGTACGGGATCTCGAAGGGACCCAGTACTTC.

V gene TRBV4-1 combines with J gene TRBJ1-2, with a weak D call TRBD1 (5 bases). Germline V gene data show CDR1 as MGHRA and CDR2 as YSYEKL. The CDR3 has 15 residues. Trimming shortened V by 1 base and J by 6 bases, and 15 bases separated the two germline ends. This chain's CDR3 is CASSQAGRQGNGYTF. DNA of the CDR3: TGCGCCAGCAGCCAAGCTGGGCGGCAGGGAAATGGCTACACCTTC.

The chain carries TRBV7-2 and TRBJ2-1; TRBD2 matches 9 bases. CDR1 and CDR2 (germline): SGHTA, FQGNSA. The CDR3 spans 15 residues. Trimming at V came to 3 bases and at J to 7 bases, leaving 7 bases not matched to a gene. The CDR3 DNA is TGTGCCAGCAGCTTTTCCGGCGGGAGGGCAAATGAGCAGTTCTTC. This sequence encodes CASSFSGGRANEQFF.

J is TRBJ2-7 and V is TRBV2; D not certain. Per the germline V gene, CDR1 is SNHLY and CDR2 is FYNNEI. The CDR3 runs 14 residues. With 7 bases removed from V and 4 bases from J, the gap between germline ends came to 17 bases. The CDR3: CASNPFGMMYEQYF. The CDR3 DNA follows: TGTGCCAGCAACCCTTTTGGTATGATGTACGAGCAGTACTTC.

The chain couples TRBV28 to TRBJ2-5; TRBD2 might be the D (5 bases). Germline CDR1 and CDR2: MDHEN and SYDVKM. V was pared by 1 base and J by 6 bases, with 9 bases between. The CDR3 runs to 13 residues. CDR3 in DNA: TGTGCCAGCAGTTTATCCGGCGGGCAGACCCAGTACTTC. Its protein is CASSLSGGQTQYF.

V gene TRBV5-4 combines with J gene TRBJ2-1; 7 bases are shared with TRBD2. Germline loops: CDR1 SGHNT, CDR2 YYREEE (reference sequence). The CDR3 has 13 amino acids. V lost 7 bases and J lost 1; bases outside the gene matches: 2. CDR3 DNA: TGTGCCAGCCGCGGGGGTTCCTACAATGAGCAGTTCTTC. As protein: CASRGGSYNEQFF.

This chain connects TRBV11-2 to TRBJ1-1; a possible D gene is TRBD1 (5 bases). Per germline, CDR1 SGHAT and CDR2 FQNNGV. V lost 1 base and J 0 bases, leaving 12 bases between the germline ends. CDR3 length: 16 residues. This CDR3 reads CASSLVLGPLNTEAFF. The CDR3 DNA reads as TGTGCCAGCAGCTTAGTATTGGGGCCGCTGAACACTGAAGCTTTCTTT. Supplemented by reference TRBV11-2 and TRBJ1-1, the full variable domain reads EAGVAQSPRYKIIEKRQSVAFWCNPISGHATLYWYQQILGQGPKLLIQFQNNGVVDDSQLPKDRFSAERLKGVDSTLKIQPAKLEDSAVYLCASSLVLGPLNTEAFFGQGTRLTVV.

The sample holds one count of this clone. The genes are TRBV29-1 and TRBJ2-7; TRBD1 aligns across 10 bases. CDR3 length equals 13 residues. From germline, CDR1 is SQVTM and CDR2 ANQGSEA. Trimming at V came to 5 bases and at J to 7 bases, leaving 8 bases not matched to a gene. CDR3 nucleotides: TGCAGCGTTCCCGGGACAGGGGCTGCGGAGCAGTACTTC. Amino acids: CSVPGTGAAEQYF.

This clone has just a few counts. The chain has TRBV30 and TRBJ1-4, with D possibly matching TRBD1 (5 bases). The CDR3 contains 14 residues. The ends were cut back, 2 bases at V and 8 bases at J, with 15 bases in the middle. CDR1 GTSNPN and CDR2 SVGIG come from the germline V gene (reference sequence). The CDR3 nucleotides are TGTGCCTGGAGTTTTTGGGGGTCGTCGGAAAAACTGTTTTTT. It yields the protein CAWSFWGSSEKLFF.